One TCR beta chain is described in this entry. The sample originates from a study of blood T cell repertoires in COVID-19. There are 15 residues in the CDR3. CDR1 is LGHNA and CDR2 is YSLEER in the germline V gene. V lost 4 bases and J lost 1; bases outside the gene matches: 2. Per the original methods: Amplification of reference gene primers was used by the study to estimate nucleated cell counts. The assay was immunoSEQ multiplex PCR, and TCRdb's table has in-frame clones only and misses some. V, J and clone size derive from that table, while D and trimming were established from the DNA sequence. The table has about 130,000 clones, 70% to 80% seen once.

The sequence was collected from a woman between 70 and 85 years old with COVID-19, enrolled during active disease. The gene calls are TRBV4-3 and TRBJ2-5; 11 nucleotides match TRBD2. Sequencing was performed on peripheral blood. Written as DNA, the CDR3 is TGCGCCAGCAGCCTCACTAGCGGGAGCCAAGAGACCCAGTACTTC. This translates into CASSLTSGSQETQYF.